This is a list of T cell receptor beta chains from one sample in a study of molecular identifiers for immune sequencing clone quantification. Via MiXCR, TCRdb re-called the PCR reads, giving one row per CDR3 protein. The sample holds approximately 500,000 distinct CDR3 sequences; about a fifth are singletons and the top ten take around 0.84%. The sample was naive CD8+ T cells from blood, with Jurkat cell RNA spiked in. The receptors here all came from a human donor in good health. Some libraries in this study had Jurkat cell RNA spiked in. The CDR3 runs from the conserved cysteine through the conserved F or W. Each record gives: V gene, D gene, clone size, J gene, CDR3 protein, CDR3 DNA. The D gene is left open where the match is weak. Some rows have no size entry. The others give once, few or many, or a class for an expanded clone.

v_gene: TRBV5-6; d_gene: NA; abundance: many; j_gene: TRBJ2-7; CDR3aa: CASSHWAAGTTYEQYF; CDR3nt: TGTGCCAGCAGTCACTGGGCGGCAGGAACCACCTACGAGCAGTACTTC
v_gene: TRBV9; d_gene: NA; abundance: NA; j_gene: TRBJ2-5; CDR3aa: CASSVAWTAQETQYF; CDR3nt: TGTGCCAGCAGCGTAGCTTGGACAGCACAAGAGACCCAGTACTTC
v_gene: TRBV28; d_gene: NA; abundance: many; j_gene: TRBJ1-1; CDR3aa: CASSRRGSTEAFF; CDR3nt: TGTGCCAGCAGCCGCCGGGGCAGCACTGAAGCTTTCTTT
v_gene: TRBV3-1; d_gene: TRBD1; abundance: NA; j_gene: TRBJ2-3; CDR3aa: CASSPGTGGSDTQYF; CDR3nt: TGTGCCAGCAGCCCGGGGACAGGGGGTTCAGATACGCAGTATTTT
v_gene: TRBV5-1; d_gene: TRBD1; abundance: many; j_gene: TRBJ1-5; CDR3aa: CASSLRTGDQPQHF; CDR3nt: TGCGCCAGCAGCCTACGGACAGGGGACCAGCCCCAGCATTTT
v_gene: TRBV4-3; d_gene: NA; abundance: many; j_gene: TRBJ2-3; CDR3aa: CASSQDRSGARTDGDTQYF; CDR3nt: TGCGCCAGCAGCCAAGATCGGTCCGGGGCGAGGACCGATGGAGATACGCAGTATTTT
v_gene: TRBV13; d_gene: TRBD1; abundance: NA; j_gene: TRBJ2-7; CDR3aa: CASSSRDRGIYEQYF; CDR3nt: TGTGCCAGCAGCTCCCGGGACAGGGGGATCTACGAGCAGTACTTC
v_gene: TRBV27; d_gene: TRBD1; abundance: few; j_gene: TRBJ2-2; CDR3aa: CASSLLSRRLTGDVGGELFF; CDR3nt: TGTGCCAGCAGTTTATTATCCCGCCGCCTGACAGGGGACGTCGGCGGGGAGCTGTTTTTT
v_gene: TRBV19; d_gene: TRBD1; abundance: NA; j_gene: TRBJ1-5; CDR3aa: CASSIGTASDQPQHF; CDR3nt: TGTGCCAGTAGTATTGGGACAGCTAGCGATCAGCCCCAGCATTTT
v_gene: TRBV28; d_gene: TRBD1; abundance: NA; j_gene: TRBJ2-5; CDR3aa: CATTPTRTGSITQETQYF; CDR3nt: TGTGCCACCACCCCTACTCGGACAGGGTCAATCACCCAAGAGACCCAGTACTTC